One sample yielded the 14 T cell receptor beta chains listed below, sequenced in a study of molecular identifiers for immune sequencing clone quantification. TCRdb called the PCR reads again in MiXCR, with one record for every CDR3 protein. The repertoire includes some 35,000 distinct CDR3 sequences, roughly 19% of them detected once, and 0.9% to 1.2% sits in the top ten. Sequencing was performed on naive CD8+ T cells from blood, with Jurkat cell RNA spiked in. The subset was: FACS-sorted CD8+CD4-CCR7+CD45RA+ naive T cells. The receptors were gathered from a human donor in good health. Some libraries in this study had Jurkat cell RNA spiked in.

This clonotype was seen at least ten times. The chain carries TRBV27 and TRBJ1-5; D uncertain. Germline CDR1 and CDR2: MNHEY and SMNVEV (reference sequence). The CDR3 covers 12 residues. V lost 5 bases and J 6 bases, leaving 8 bases between the germline ends. CDR3 in DNA: TGTGCCAGCAGTCCGATTGGTCAGCCCCAGCATTTT. Amino acids: CASSPIGQPQHF.

At least ten counts were recorded for this clonotype. CDR3 protein: CASTSIGEAFF. The CDR3 DNA reads TGTGCCAGTACCTCTATCGGGGAAGCTTTCTTT. The chain is built from TRBV19 and TRBJ1-1; D call uncertain. The CDR3 has 11 amino acids. Germline CDR1 is LNHDA and CDR2 is SQIVND (reference sequence). Trimming removed 7 bases at V and 8 bases at J, with 11 bases between.

This clonotype was observed many times. V and J are TRBV4-3 and TRBJ1-4; the match to TRBD1 covers 8 bases. The V and J ends lost 0 bases and 6 bases, in that order; junction bases with no gene match: 3. Germline V CDR1 and CDR2: LGHNA, YSLEER. CDR3 length: 15 residues. The CDR3 coding sequence is TGCGCCAGCAGCCAAGAGGCAGGGGGCCATGAAAAACTGTTTTTT. Protein product: CASSQEAGGHEKLFF.

The CDR3 nucleotides read TGTGCCAGCAGTTACACCGGGATGTTAACCTACGAGCAGTACTTC. Encoded protein: CASSYTGMLTYEQYF. The chain has TRBV6-5 and TRBJ2-7; a possible D gene is TRBD2 (5 bases). The CDR3 contains 15 residues. The V gene's germline CDR1 is MNHEY and CDR2 SVGAGI. The ends were cut back, 2 bases at V and 2 bases at J, with 13 bases in the middle.

This clonotype was seen at least ten times. V usage is TRBV29-1 and J usage is TRBJ2-1; 9 bases are shared with TRBD1. V dropped 7 bases and J dropped 7; count of bases not matched to a gene: 14. The CDR3 is made up of 15 amino acids. CDR1 and CDR2 from the germline V gene are SQVTM and ANQGSEA. For the CDR3, the DNA is TGCAGCGGTTGGACAGGGGACGGCCGAGGAAATGAGCAGTTCTTC. Amino acid sequence: CSGWTGDGRGNEQFF.

This rearrangement joins TRBV19 to TRBJ2-6; unclear D gene. V was shortened by 10 bases and J by 0 bases, with 1 base between the two germline ends. CDR3 size: 11 residues. In germline, CDR1 is LNHDA, CDR2 SQIVND (reference sequence). The CDR3: CATSGANVLTF. CDR3 DNA: TGTGCCACCTCTGGGGCCAACGTCCTGACTTTC.

Remarks on this clonotype: Given a much more abundant clone one base away, this may be a read error. V gene TRBV4-3 combines with J gene TRBJ2-2, with D uncertain. Germline V gene data show CDR1 as LGHNA and CDR2 as YSLEER. The CDR3 is 14 residues long. Between the trimmed V and J ends, which lost 4 bases and 3 bases, there was a span of 9 bases. In DNA, the CDR3 is TGCGCCAGCAGCCTAGGGCGGTACACCGGGGAGCTGTTTTTT. Its translation: CASSLGRYTGELFF.

On this clonotype itself: Possible read error: a much larger clone is one base away. The V call is TRBV4-1, the J call TRBJ2-1, with D perhaps TRBD1 (5 bases). This CDR3 is 13 amino acids long. CDR1 and CDR2 (germline): MGHRA, YSYEKL. The V end lost 4 bases, the J end lost 8 bases, and 12 bases lay between the germline ends. CDR3 region: CASSPGKGYEQFF. The CDR3 DNA follows: TGCGCCAGCAGCCCAGGGAAGGGGTATGAGCAGTTCTTC.

In this sample, this clonotype turned up many times. The rearrangement uses TRBV6-1 and TRBJ1-1, with no clear D. Germline V gene lookup returns CDR1 MNHNS and CDR2 SASEGT. V lost 2 bases and J lost 2, with 12 bases in between. The CDR3 contains 15 residues. The CDR3 spells CASSERSAFNTEAFF. DNA for the CDR3: TGTGCCAGCAGTGAACGCTCGGCATTCAACACTGAAGCTTTCTTT.

Concerning this clonotype: A much larger clone differs from this one at a single base, so this may be a read error. In this CDR3 the conserved last residue, phenylalanine or tryptophan, is missing, so a read error is likely. The gene calls are TRBV7-9 and TRBJ1-1, with D unclear. Trimming cost V 0 bases and J 1 base, with 6 bases left between them. Germline V gene lookup returns CDR1 SEHNR and CDR2 FQNEAQ (reference sequence). The CDR3 length is 14 residues. The CDR3 loop reads CASSLAYRNTEAFL. CDR3 nucleotides: TGTGCCAGCAGCTTAGCATATCGGAACACTGAAGCTTTCTTG.

This clonotype was seen many times. The chain joins TRBV6-6 to TRBJ2-7; D remains unclear. This CDR3 has 11 residues. Between the trimmed V and J ends, which lost 4 bases and 7 bases, there was a span of 8 bases. Per the germline V gene, CDR1 is MNHNY and CDR2 is SVGAGI (reference sequence). CDR3 coding DNA: TGTGCCAGCAGTTCCTCTGGAGAGCAGTACTTC. This encodes CASSSSGEQYF.

This clonotype was detected only a few times. The chain combines TRBV5-6 with TRBJ2-3; D unclear. Germline V CDR1 and CDR2: SGHDT, YYEEEE. CDR3 length equals 12 residues. V was trimmed by 3 bases and J by 11 bases, leaving 13 bases between them. CDR3 in DNA: TGTGCCAGCAGCTCGGTCTCACTGGTGCAGTATTTT. It encodes CASSSVSLVQYF.

This rearrangement joins TRBV28 to TRBJ2-1, with 10 bases fitting TRBD2. There are 18 residues in the CDR3. J was trimmed by 4 bases and V by 7 bases; bases with no gene match: 16. Germline V gene sequence: CDR1 MDHEN, CDR2 SYDVKM. The CDR3 sequence is CASNTRSKGTSVYNEQFF. DNA of the CDR3: TGTGCCAGCAACACTCGCTCCAAAGGGACTAGCGTATACAATGAGCAGTTCTTC.

This clonotype was observed many times. The V call is TRBV5-1, the J call TRBJ1-1; perhaps TRBD1 as D (5 bases). Germline-derived CDR1 and CDR2 are SGHRS and YFSETQ. V was shortened by 0 bases and J by 5 bases, with 5 bases between the two germline ends. This CDR3 has 12 amino acids. CDR3 in DNA: TGCGCCAGCAGCTTGGACAGGACTGAAGCTTTCTTT. Amino acids: CASSLDRTEAFF.